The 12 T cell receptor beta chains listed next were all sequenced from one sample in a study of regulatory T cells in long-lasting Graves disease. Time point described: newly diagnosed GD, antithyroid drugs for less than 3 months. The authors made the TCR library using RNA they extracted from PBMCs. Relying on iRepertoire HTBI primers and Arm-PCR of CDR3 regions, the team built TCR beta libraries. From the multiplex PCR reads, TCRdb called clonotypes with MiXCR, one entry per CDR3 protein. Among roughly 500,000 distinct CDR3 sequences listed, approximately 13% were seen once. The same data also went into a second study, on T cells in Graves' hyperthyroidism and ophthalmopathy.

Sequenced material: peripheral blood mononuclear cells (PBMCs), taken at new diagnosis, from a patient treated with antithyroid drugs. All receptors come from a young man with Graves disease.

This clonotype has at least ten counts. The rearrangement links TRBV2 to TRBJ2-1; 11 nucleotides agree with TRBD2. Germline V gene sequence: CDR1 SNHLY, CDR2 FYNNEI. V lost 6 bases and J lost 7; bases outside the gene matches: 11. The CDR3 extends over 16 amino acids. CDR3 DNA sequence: TGTGCCAGCAGCAACAGCGCTAGCGGGAGGAGGAATGAGCAGTTCTTC. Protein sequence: CASSNSASGRRNEQFF.

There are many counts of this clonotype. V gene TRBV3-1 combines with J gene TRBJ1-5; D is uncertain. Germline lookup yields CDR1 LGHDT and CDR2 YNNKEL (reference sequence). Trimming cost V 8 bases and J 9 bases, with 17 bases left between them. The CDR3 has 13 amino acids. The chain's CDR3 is CASSQAPKLPQHF. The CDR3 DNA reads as TGTGCCAGCTCGCAGGCCCCGAAGCTGCCCCAGCATTTT.

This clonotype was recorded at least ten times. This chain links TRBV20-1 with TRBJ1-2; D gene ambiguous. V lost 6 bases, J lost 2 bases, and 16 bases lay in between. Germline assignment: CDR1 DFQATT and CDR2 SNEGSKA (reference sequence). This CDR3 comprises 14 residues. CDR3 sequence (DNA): TGCAGTGCCCCAAAGGCGGGAGGCAACTATGGCTACACCTTC. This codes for CSAPKAGGNYGYTF.

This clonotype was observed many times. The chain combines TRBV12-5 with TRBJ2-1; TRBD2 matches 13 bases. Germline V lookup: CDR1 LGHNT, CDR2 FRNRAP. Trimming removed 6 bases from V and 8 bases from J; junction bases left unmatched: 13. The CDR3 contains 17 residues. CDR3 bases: TGTGCTAGTGGCCAAAAGGGGACTAGCGGGACGAGAGATGAGCAGTTCTTC. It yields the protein CASGQKGTSGTRDEQFF. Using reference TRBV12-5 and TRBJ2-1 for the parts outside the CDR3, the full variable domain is DARVTQTPRHKVTEMGQEVTMRCQPILGHNTVFWYRQTMMQGLELLAYFRNRAPLDDSGMPKDRFSAEMPDATLATLKIQPSEPRDSAVYFCASGQKGTSGTRDEQFFGPGTRLTVL.

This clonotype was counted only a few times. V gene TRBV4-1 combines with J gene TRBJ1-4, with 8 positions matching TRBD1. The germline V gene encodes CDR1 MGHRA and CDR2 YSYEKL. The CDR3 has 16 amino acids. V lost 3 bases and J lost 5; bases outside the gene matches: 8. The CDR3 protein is CASSHEGTGINEKLFF. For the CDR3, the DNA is TGCGCCAGCAGCCATGAGGGGACAGGAATAAATGAAAAACTGTTTTTT.

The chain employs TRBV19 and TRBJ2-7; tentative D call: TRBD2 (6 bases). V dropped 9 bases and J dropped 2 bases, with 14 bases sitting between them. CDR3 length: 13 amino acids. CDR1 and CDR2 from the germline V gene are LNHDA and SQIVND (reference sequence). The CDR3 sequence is CASRRGGTYEQYF. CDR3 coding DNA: TGTGCCAGCCGACGGGGAGGCACCTACGAGCAGTACTTC.

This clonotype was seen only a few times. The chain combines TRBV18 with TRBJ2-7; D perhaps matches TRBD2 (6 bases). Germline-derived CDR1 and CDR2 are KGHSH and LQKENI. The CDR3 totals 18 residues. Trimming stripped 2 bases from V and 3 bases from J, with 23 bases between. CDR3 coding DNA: TGTGCCAGCTCACCAGTCTACGGGGAGGAGACGTCCCACTACGAGCAGTACTTC. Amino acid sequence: CASSPVYGEETSHYEQYF. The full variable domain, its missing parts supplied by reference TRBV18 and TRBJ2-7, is NAGVMQNPRHLVRRRGQEARLRCSPMKGHSHVYWYRQLPEEGLKFMVYLQKENIIDESGMPKERFSAEFPKEGPSILRIQQVVRGDSAAYFCASSPVYGEETSHYEQYFGPGTRLTVT.

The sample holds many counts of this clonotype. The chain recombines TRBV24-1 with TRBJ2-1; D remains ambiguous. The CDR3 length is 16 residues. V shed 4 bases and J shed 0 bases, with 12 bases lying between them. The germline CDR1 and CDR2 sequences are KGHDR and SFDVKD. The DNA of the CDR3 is TGTGCCACCAGTGACTCGTCGCCCAGCTCCTACAATGAGCAGTTCTTC. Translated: CATSDSSPSSYNEQFF.

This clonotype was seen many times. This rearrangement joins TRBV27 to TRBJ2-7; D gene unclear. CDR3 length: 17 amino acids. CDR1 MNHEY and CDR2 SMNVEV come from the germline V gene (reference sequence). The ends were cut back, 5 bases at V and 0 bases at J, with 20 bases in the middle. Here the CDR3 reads CASSLNRGGWSSYEQYF. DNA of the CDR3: TGTGCCAGCAGTCTCAATAGAGGCGGCTGGAGCTCCTACGAGCAGTACTTC.

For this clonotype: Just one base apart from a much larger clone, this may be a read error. The CDR3 is CAGSRGEREAYNEQFF. The CDR3 DNA sequence: TGCGCCGGCAGCCGGGGGGAGCGGGAGGCCTACAATGAGCAGTTCTTC. This rearrangement joins TRBV5-1 to TRBJ2-1; 9 bases are a match to TRBD2. The germline CDR1 and CDR2 sequences are SGHRS and YFSETQ. This CDR3 has 16 amino acids.

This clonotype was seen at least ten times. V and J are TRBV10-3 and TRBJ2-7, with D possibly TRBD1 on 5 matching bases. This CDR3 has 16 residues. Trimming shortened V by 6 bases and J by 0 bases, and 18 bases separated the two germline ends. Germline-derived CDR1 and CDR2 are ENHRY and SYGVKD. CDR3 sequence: CAISGTAGPSSYEQYF. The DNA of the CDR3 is TGTGCCATCAGCGGTACCGCAGGGCCTAGCTCCTACGAGCAGTACTTC.

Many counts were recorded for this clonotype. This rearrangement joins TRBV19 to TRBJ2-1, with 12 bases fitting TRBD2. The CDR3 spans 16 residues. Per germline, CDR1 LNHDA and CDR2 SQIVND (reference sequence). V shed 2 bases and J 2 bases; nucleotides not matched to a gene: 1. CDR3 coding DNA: TGTGCCAGTAGTATATCTAGCGGGAGGGCCTACAATGAGCAGTTCTTC. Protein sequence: CASSISSGRAYNEQFF.